The 17 T cell receptor beta chains below were found in one sample sequenced in a study of blood T cells in healthy people across ages. A second PCR of about 7 to 11 cycles used a sample-barcoded 5' primer and a J-beta primer mix. TCRdb ran MiXCR on the 5' RACE reads and lists one entry per CDR3 protein. The sample comprises about 930,000 distinct CDR3 sequences, about 28% of which are singletons, and 10% rests with the top ten. These data were likewise used in another study, on T cells of mothers and their children.

Source material: blood. The source is a middle-aged woman in good health.

This clonotype occurred a few times. The gene calls are TRBV15 and TRBJ1-1; D remains ambiguous. V gave up 0 bases and J gave up 3 bases, with 8 bases separating them. The germline V gene encodes CDR1 LNHNV and CDR2 YYDKDF (reference sequence). There are 14 residues in the CDR3. The DNA for the CDR3 is TGTGCCACCAGCAGAGATCTGGCGGACACTGAAGCTTTCTTT. Protein product: CATSRDLADTEAFF.

This clonotype occurred once. This may come from a read error, since a much larger clone is one base off. The chain carries TRBV7-2 and TRBJ2-7, with D perhaps being TRBD1 or TRBD2 (6 bases each). The CDR3 spans 14 residues. Per germline, CDR1 SGHTA and CDR2 FQGNSA. V was pared by 4 bases and J by 0 bases, with 10 bases between. The CDR3 bases are TGTGCCAGCAGCTGCGGGACATTCTCCTACGAGCAGTACTTC. This translates into CASSCGTFSYEQYF.

This clonotype was detected ten times or more. The chain is built from TRBV12-3 or TRBV12-4 and TRBJ2-5; 8 nucleotides align to TRBD1. With 3 bases clipped from V and 5 bases from J, the junction kept 5 bases outside the gene matches. The CDR3 contains 14 residues. The chain's CDR3 is CASSFRQGAETQYF. In nucleotides, the CDR3 is TGTGCCAGCAGTTTCAGGCAGGGGGCTGAGACCCAGTACTTC.

The chain joins TRBV5-6 to TRBJ1-6; 8 positions match TRBD1. The V gene end was trimmed by 3 bases and the J gene end by 10 bases; junction bases not matched to a gene: 12. Germline V CDR1 and CDR2: SGHDT, YYEEEE. The CDR3 totals 16 residues. Here the CDR3 DNA reads TGTGCCAGCAGCTCCCGGGACAGGCCCCTGGTCTCACCCCTCCACTTT. Translation gives CASSSRDRPLVSPLHF. Supplemented by reference TRBV5-6 and TRBJ1-6, the full variable domain reads DAGVTQSPTHLIKTRGQQVTLRCSPKSGHDTVSWYQQALGQGPQFIFQYYEEEERQRGNFPDRFSGHQFPNYSSELNVNALLLGDSALYLCASSSRDRPLVSPLHFGNGTRLTVT.

This chain joins TRBV19 and TRBJ2-4; TRBD2 might be the D (6 bases). The closer fit of TRBJ2-7 to the DNA end suggests the J call may be wrong. This CDR3 contains 15 residues. Germline assignment: CDR1 LNHDA and CDR2 SQIVND (reference sequence). The CDR3: CASSVKTGTGYEQYF. In DNA, the CDR3 is TGTGCCAGTAGTGTTAAAACCGGGACTGGATACGAGCAGTACTTC.

The chain has TRBV30 and TRBJ2-7; tentative D call: TRBD2 (5 bases). Germline CDR1 reads GTSNPN; CDR2 reads SVGIG (reference sequence). The CDR3 covers 14 residues. Trimming cost V 1 base and J 7 bases, with 17 bases left between them. The CDR3 bases are TGTGCCTGGAGTGAAGGGCCCTTAAGAGGGGAGCAGTACTTC. Translating gives CAWSEGPLRGEQYF.

This clonotype was observed a handful of times. V is TRBV7-2 and J is TRBJ1-3; possibly TRBD1 for D (6 bases). Germline assignment: CDR1 SGHTA and CDR2 FQGNSA. The CDR3 runs to 14 residues. V was clipped by 6 bases and J by 0 bases, with 9 bases between them. CDR3 in amino acids: CASRKDSSGNTIYF. The DNA for the CDR3 is TGTGCCAGCAGGAAGGACAGCTCTGGAAACACCATATATTTT.

The rearrangement links TRBV20-1 to TRBJ2-3; TRBD2 agrees at 12 bases. The CDR3 has 14 amino acids. Germline-derived CDR1 and CDR2 are DFQATT and SNEGSKA (reference sequence). With 5 bases clipped from V and 0 bases from J, the junction kept 0 bases outside the gene matches. CDR3 protein: CSAGTSGSTDTQYF. The CDR3 DNA reads as TGCAGTGCTGGGACTAGCGGGAGCACAGATACGCAGTATTTT.

This clonotype was counted ten times or more. V and J are TRBV10-3 and TRBJ2-1; 10 bases are shared with TRBD2. Trimming at V came to 7 bases and at J to 10 bases, leaving 16 bases not matched to a gene. This CDR3 has 16 residues. Germline V gives CDR1 ENHRY, CDR2 SYGVKD. CDR3 region: CAINVTGTSAGREQFF. In nucleotides, the CDR3 is TGTGCCATCAATGTCACCGGGACTAGCGCCGGCCGGGAGCAGTTCTTC.

This clonotype was seen a single time. The chain uses TRBV21-1 and TRBJ1-5; the D call TRBD1 from the table was never checked on the DNA. TRBV21-1 is a pseudogene segment. CDR3 length: 14 amino acids. The CDR3 region is CASSKEGPNQLQHF. The CDR3 DNA sequence: TGTGCCAGCAGCAAAGAGGGGCCCAATCAGCTCCAGCATTTT.

In its sample, this clonotype was seen a few times. The gene calls are TRBV29-1 and TRBJ2-1, with D perhaps being TRBD1 or TRBD2 (6 bases each). CDR3 length equals 15 residues. Trimming shortened V by 4 bases and J by 2 bases, and 15 bases separated the two germline ends. Germline loops: CDR1 SQVTM, CDR2 ANQGSEA. The CDR3 loop reads CSVVSGAHTYNEQFF. The CDR3 region has the DNA TGCAGCGTTGTTTCGGGGGCCCACACCTACAATGAGCAGTTCTTC.

The chain carries TRBV7-3 and TRBJ2-3; TRBD2 matches at 8 bases. From germline, CDR1 is SGHTA and CDR2 FQGTGA. V gave up 1 base and J gave up 4 bases; unmatched junction bases: 1. The CDR3 is 14 amino acids. Written as DNA, the CDR3 is TGTGCCAGCAGCTTAATGGGACTAGCAGATACGCAGTATTTT. Residues: CASSLMGLADTQYF.

The V gene is TRBV28, the J gene TRBJ2-1; 7 nucleotides match TRBD2. The CDR3 runs to 19 residues. After removal of 5 bases from V and 13 bases from J, the junction contained 29 bases not matched to a gene. Germline CDR1 is MDHEN and CDR2 is SYDVKM. The CDR3 DNA follows: TGTGCCAGCAGTCAGCGCTTGTATGGTGGGGGGGAGCCAGCAGAGACCCAGTTCTTC. As protein: CASSQRLYGGGEPAETQFF. The whole variable domain, remainder taken from reference TRBV28 and TRBJ2-1, is DVKVTQSSRYLVKRTGEKVFLECVQDMDHENMFWYRQDPGLGLRLIYFSYDVKMKEKGDIPEGYSVSREKKERFSLILESASTNQTSMYLCASSQRLYGGGEPAETQFFGPGTRLTVL.

The chain couples TRBV25-1 to TRBJ2-7; 8 nucleotides align to TRBD1. This CDR3 contains 12 residues. V was clipped by 10 bases and J by 5 bases; unmatched bases: 7. Germline V gene data show CDR1 as MGHDK and CDR2 as SYGVNS. CDR3 residues: CATGGQGHEQYF. The DNA for the CDR3 is TGTGCCACCGGAGGACAGGGCCACGAGCAGTACTTC.

V usage is TRBV29-1 and J usage is TRBJ1-1; D might be TRBD1 (5 bases). Germline V gives CDR1 SQVTM, CDR2 ANQGSEA. The CDR3 is 15 residues long. V dropped 6 bases and J dropped 4 bases, with 21 bases sitting between them. CDR3 in DNA: TGCAGCGTGACGCCCGGGGCTCAAATATTCACTGAAGCTTTCTTT. It encodes CSVTPGAQIFTEAFF.

V is TRBV5-1 and J is TRBJ2-5; D may match TRBD1 or TRBD2 (5 bases each). CDR3 length: 14 residues. Per the germline V gene, CDR1 is SGHRS and CDR2 is YFSETQ. V lost 3 bases and J lost 2, with 11 bases in between. The CDR3: CASSWGWGQETQYF. The CDR3 DNA is TGCGCCAGCAGCTGGGGGTGGGGGCAAGAGACCCAGTACTTC.

J is TRBJ1-2 and V is TRBV7-2; D is undetermined. Trimming stripped 2 bases from V and 8 bases from J, with 9 bases between. CDR1 SGHTA and CDR2 FQGNSA come from the germline V gene. The CDR3 has 12 residues. The CDR3: CASSLRGSGYTF. The CDR3 DNA is TGTGCCAGCAGCTTACGAGGGAGCGGCTACACCTTC.